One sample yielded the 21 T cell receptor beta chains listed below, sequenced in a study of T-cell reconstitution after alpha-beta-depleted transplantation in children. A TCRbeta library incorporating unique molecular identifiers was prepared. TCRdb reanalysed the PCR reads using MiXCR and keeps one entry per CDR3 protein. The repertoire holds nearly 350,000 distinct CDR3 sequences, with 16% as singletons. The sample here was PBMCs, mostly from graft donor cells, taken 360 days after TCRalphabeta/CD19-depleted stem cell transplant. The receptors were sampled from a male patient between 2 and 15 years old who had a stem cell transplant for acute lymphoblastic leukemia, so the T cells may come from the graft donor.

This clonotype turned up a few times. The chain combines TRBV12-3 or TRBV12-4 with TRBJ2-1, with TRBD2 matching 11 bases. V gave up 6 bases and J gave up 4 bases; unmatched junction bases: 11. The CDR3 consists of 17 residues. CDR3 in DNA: TGTGCCAGCAGCCCATACATACTAGCGGGGGTTTACAATGAGCAGTTCTTC. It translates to CASSPYILAGVYNEQFF.

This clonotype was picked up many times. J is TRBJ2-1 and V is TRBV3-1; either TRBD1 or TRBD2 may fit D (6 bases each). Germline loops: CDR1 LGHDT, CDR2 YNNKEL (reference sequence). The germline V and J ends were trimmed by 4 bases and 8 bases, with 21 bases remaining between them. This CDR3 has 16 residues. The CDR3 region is CASSPPLGGLRDEQFF. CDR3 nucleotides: TGTGCCAGCAGCCCCCCTTTAGGGGGGCTTAGGGATGAGCAGTTCTTC.

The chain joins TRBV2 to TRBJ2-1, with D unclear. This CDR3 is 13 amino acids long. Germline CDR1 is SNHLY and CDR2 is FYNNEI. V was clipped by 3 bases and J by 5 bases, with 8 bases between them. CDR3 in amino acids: CASSDGGNNEQFF. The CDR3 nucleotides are TGTGCCAGCAGTGACGGCGGCAACAATGAGCAGTTCTTC.

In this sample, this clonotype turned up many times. This chain's CDR3 is CASRLSGGSYNEQFF. CDR3 DNA: TGTGCCAGCAGACTTAGCGGGGGGTCCTACAATGAGCAGTTCTTC. The genes are TRBV12-3 or TRBV12-4 and TRBJ2-1, with TRBD2 matching over 10 bases. V lost 6 bases, J lost 1 base, and 3 bases stayed unmatched. The CDR3 contains 15 residues.

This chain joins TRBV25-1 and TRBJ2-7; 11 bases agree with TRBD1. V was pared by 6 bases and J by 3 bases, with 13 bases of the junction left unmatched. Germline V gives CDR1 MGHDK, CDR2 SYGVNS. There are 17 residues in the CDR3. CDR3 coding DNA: TGTGCCAGCAGCCTAAGGGAGGTAGGGACAGGGGGCTACGAGCAGTACTTC. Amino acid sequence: CASSLREVGTGGYEQYF.

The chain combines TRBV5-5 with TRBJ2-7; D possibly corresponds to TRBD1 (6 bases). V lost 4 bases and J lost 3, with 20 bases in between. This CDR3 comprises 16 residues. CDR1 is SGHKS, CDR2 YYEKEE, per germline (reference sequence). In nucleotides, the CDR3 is TGTGCCAGCAGCCTTGCCCCGGCGGACAGCGGCTACGAGCAGTACTTC. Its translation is CASSLAPADSGYEQYF.

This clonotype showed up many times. CDR3 amino acids: CASSSTGRGTDTQYF. The CDR3 coding sequence is TGTGCCAGCAGCTCGACAGGCAGAGGCACAGATACGCAGTATTTT. The rearrangement joins TRBV7-2 to TRBJ2-3; possibly TRBD1 for D (6 bases). CDR1 SGHTA and CDR2 FQGNSA come from the germline V gene. V lost 4 bases and J 1 base, leaving 12 bases between the germline ends. The CDR3 is 15 residues long. Complete variable domain (other parts from reference TRBV7-2 and TRBJ2-3): GAGVSQSPSNKVTEKGKDVELRCDPISGHTALYWYRQSLGQGLEFLIYFQGNSAPDKSGLPSDRFSAERTGGSVSTLTIQRTQQEDSAVYLCASSSTGRGTDTQYFGPGTRLTVL.

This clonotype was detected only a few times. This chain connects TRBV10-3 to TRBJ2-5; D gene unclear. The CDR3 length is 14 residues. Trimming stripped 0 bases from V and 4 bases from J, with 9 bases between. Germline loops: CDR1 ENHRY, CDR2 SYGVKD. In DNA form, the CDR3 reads TGTGCCATCAGTGAGTCGCCCCTCGGAGAGACCCAGTACTTC. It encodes CAISESPLGETQYF.

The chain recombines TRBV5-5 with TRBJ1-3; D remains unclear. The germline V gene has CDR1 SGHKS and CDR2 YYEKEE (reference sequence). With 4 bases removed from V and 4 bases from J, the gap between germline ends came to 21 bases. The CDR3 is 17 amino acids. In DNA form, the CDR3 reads TGTGCCAGCAGCCCCCAAACCCCTGGGGAGACGGGAAACACCATATATTTT. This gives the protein CASSPQTPGETGNTIYF.

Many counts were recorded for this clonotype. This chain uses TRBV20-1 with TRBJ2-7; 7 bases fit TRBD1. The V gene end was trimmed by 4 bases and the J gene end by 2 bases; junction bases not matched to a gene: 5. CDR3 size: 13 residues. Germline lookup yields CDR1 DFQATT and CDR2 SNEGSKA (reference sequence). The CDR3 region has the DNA TGCAGTGCTATCGGGACAGCCACCTACGAGCAGTACTTC. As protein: CSAIGTATYEQYF.

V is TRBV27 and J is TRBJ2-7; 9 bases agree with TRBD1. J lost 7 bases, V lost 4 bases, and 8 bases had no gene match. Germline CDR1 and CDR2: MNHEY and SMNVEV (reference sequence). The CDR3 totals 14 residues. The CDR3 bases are TGTGCCAGCAGTTGGGGACAGGGCGTAGGGGAGCAGTACTTC. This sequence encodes CASSWGQGVGEQYF.

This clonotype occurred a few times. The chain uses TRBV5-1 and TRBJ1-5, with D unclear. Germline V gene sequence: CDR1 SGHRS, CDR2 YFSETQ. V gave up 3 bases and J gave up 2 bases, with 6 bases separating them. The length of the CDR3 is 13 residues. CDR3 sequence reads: CASSSQGNQPQHF. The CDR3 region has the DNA TGCGCCAGCAGCTCGCAGGGCAATCAGCCCCAGCATTTT.

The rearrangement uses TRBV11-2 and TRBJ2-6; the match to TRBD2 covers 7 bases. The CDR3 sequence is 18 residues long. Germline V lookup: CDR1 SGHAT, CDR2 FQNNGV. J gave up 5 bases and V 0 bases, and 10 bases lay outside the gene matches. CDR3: CASSLEGTTPSWANVLTF. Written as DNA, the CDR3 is TGTGCCAGCAGCTTAGAGGGGACTACGCCTTCGTGGGCCAACGTCCTGACTTTC.

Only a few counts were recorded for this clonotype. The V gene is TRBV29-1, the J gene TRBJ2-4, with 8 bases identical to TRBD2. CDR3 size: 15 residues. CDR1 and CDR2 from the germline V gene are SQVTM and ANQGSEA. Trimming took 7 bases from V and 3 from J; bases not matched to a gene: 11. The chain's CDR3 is CSAGGGGRGKNIQYF. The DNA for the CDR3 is TGCAGCGCCGGGGGCGGGGGGCGAGGCAAAAACATTCAGTACTTC.

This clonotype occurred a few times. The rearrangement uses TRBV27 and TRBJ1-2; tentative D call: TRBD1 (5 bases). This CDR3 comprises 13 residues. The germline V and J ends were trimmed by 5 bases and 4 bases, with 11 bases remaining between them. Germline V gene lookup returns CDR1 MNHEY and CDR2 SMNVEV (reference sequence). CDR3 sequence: CASSRDGFYGYTF. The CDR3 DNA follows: TGTGCCAGCAGTCGGGACGGCTTCTATGGCTACACCTTC.

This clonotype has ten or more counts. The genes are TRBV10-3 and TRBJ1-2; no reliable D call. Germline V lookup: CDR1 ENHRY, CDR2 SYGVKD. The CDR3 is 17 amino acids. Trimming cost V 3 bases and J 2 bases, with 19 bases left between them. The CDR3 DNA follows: TGTGCCATCAGTGACCCAACATTTTTGGTGCCGAACTATGGCTACACCTTC. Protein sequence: CAISDPTFLVPNYGYTF.

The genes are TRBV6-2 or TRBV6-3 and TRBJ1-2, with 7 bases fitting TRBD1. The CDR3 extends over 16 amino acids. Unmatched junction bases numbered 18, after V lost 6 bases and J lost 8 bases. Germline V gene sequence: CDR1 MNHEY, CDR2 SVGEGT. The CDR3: CASSQSRGQVLSGYTF. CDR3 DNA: TGTGCCAGCAGCCAGTCCAGAGGACAGGTGCTAAGCGGCTACACCTTC.

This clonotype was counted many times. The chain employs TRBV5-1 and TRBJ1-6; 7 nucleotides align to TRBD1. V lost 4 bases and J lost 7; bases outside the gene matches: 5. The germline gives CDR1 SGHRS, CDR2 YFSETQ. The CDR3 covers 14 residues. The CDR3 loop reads CASSDGTVNSPLHF. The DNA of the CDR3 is TGCGCCAGCAGCGACGGGACAGTAAATTCACCCCTCCACTTT.

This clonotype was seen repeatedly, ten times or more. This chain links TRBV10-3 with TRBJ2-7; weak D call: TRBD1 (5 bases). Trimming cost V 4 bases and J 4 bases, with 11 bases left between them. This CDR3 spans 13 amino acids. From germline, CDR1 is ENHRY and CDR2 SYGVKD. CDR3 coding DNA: TGTGCCATCAGTGTTAACAGGAAGTACGAGCAGTACTTC. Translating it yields CAISVNRKYEQYF.

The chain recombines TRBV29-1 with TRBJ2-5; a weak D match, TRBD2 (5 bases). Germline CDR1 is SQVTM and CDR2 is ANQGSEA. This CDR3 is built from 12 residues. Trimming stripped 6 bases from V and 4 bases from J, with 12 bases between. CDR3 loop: CSVVQAGETQYF. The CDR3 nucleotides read TGCAGCGTCGTCCAGGCGGGAGAGACCCAGTACTTC.

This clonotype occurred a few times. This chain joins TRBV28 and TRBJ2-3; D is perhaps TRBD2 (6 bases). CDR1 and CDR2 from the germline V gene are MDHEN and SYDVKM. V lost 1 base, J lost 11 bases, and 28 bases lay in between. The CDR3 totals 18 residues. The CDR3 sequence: CASSLLGGAPSEGYGQYF. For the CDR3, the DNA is TGTGCCAGCAGTTTATTGGGGGGTGCACCTTCGGAGGGTTATGGGCAGTATTTT.